The rows below give T cell receptor beta chains drawn from one sample of a study of shared clonotypes between healthy human individuals. Assay: immunoSEQ multiplex PCR; the TCRdb copy retains only in-frame clones and omits some. The sample holds around 1.5 million clones, 95% to 99% seen once. Material for sequencing was naive CD4+ T cells sorted from blood. The receptor set was obtained from a man aged 30 to 45 in good health. Each CDR3 is given with its conserved first and last residue. The order of the fields is D gene, J gene, V gene, clone size, CDR3 protein, CDR3 DNA. A D gene is named only where the DNA matches it firmly. The size field is filled for only some rows; it gives once, few, many or a size class.

d_call: TRBD2; j_call: TRBJ2-7; v_call: TRBV9; clone_size: .; cdr3_aa: CASSSRLAGGPSSSLNLYEQYF; cdr3_nt: TGTGCCAGCAGCTCCCGACTAGCGGGAGGGCCCTCTTCAAGTTTGAATCTCTACGAGCAGTACTTC
d_call: .; j_call: TRBJ1-5; v_call: TRBV7-9; clone_size: .; cdr3_aa: CASSPGVGHQPQHF; cdr3_nt: TGTGCCAGCAGCCCCGGGGTGGGCCATCAGCCCCAGCATTTT
d_call: .; j_call: TRBJ1-5; v_call: TRBV5-6; clone_size: .; cdr3_aa: CASSEGHWGPQHF; cdr3_nt: TGTGCCAGCAGCGAAGGGCATTGGGGGCCCCAGCATTTT
d_call: TRBD1; j_call: TRBJ1-2; v_call: TRBV5-1; clone_size: .; cdr3_aa: CASRETGGRYGYTF; cdr3_nt: TGCGCCAGCAGGGAAACAGGGGGACGTTATGGCTACACCTTC
d_call: .; j_call: TRBJ1-1; v_call: TRBV7-9; clone_size: .; cdr3_aa: CASSLARAGQHEAFF; cdr3_nt: TGTGCCAGCAGCTTAGCGAGGGCCGGACAGCACGAAGCTTTCTTT
d_call: .; j_call: TRBJ2-1; v_call: TRBV19; clone_size: .; cdr3_aa: CASSRVSYNEQFF; cdr3_nt: TGTGCCAGTAGCCGGGTATCCTACAATGAGCAGTTCTTC
d_call: TRBD2; j_call: TRBJ2-7; v_call: TRBV5-6; clone_size: .; cdr3_aa: CASSWGSGSIYEQYF; cdr3_nt: TGTGCCAGCAGCTGGGGTAGCGGGAGTATCTACGAGCAGTACTTC
d_call: .; j_call: TRBJ1-4; v_call: TRBV5-1; clone_size: .; cdr3_aa: CASSLGGLEKLFF; cdr3_nt: TGCGCCAGCAGCTTGGGGGGGTTGGAAAAACTGTTTTTT
d_call: TRBD1; j_call: TRBJ2-2; v_call: TRBV18; clone_size: once; cdr3_aa: CASSPRTGVRNTGELFF; cdr3_nt: TGTGCCAGCTCACCGCGAACAGGGGTTCGGAACACCGGGGAGCTGTTTTTT
d_call: .; j_call: TRBJ2-1; v_call: TRBV18; clone_size: .; cdr3_aa: CASSPQGFGYNEQFF; cdr3_nt: TGTGCCAGCTCACCACAGGGTTTTGGGTACAATGAGCAGTTCTTC
d_call: TRBD1; j_call: TRBJ2-1; v_call: TRBV5-1; clone_size: .; cdr3_aa: CASSPDRGLYNEQFF; cdr3_nt: TGCGCCAGCAGCCCCGACAGGGGGCTATACAATGAGCAGTTCTTC
d_call: .; j_call: TRBJ2-1; v_call: TRBV2; clone_size: .; cdr3_aa: CASSSANEQFF; cdr3_nt: TGTGCCAGCAGCTCCGCCAATGAGCAGTTCTTC
d_call: TRBD2; j_call: TRBJ2-2; v_call: TRBV5-4; clone_size: .; cdr3_aa: CASSPGLAGGPGELFF; cdr3_nt: TGTGCCAGCAGCCCCGGACTAGCGGGAGGGCCCGGGGAGCTGTTTTTT
d_call: .; j_call: TRBJ2-3; v_call: TRBV6-1; clone_size: .; cdr3_aa: CASSEAPGLGAQYF; cdr3_nt: TGTGCCAGCAGTGAAGCGCCCGGCCTCGGGGCGCAGTATTTT
d_call: TRBD1; j_call: TRBJ2-1; v_call: TRBV5-1; clone_size: .; cdr3_aa: CASSRDRGNEQFF; cdr3_nt: TGCGCCAGCAGCCGGGACAGGGGAAATGAGCAGTTCTTC
d_call: .; j_call: TRBJ2-1; v_call: TRBV9; clone_size: .; cdr3_aa: CASSLRGARLDEQFF; cdr3_nt: TGTGCCAGCAGCCTTCGGGGGGCTCGGCTGGATGAGCAGTTCTTC
d_call: TRBD1; j_call: TRBJ2-2; v_call: TRBV5-4; clone_size: .; cdr3_aa: CASSLAGQGDTGELFF; cdr3_nt: TGTGCCAGCAGCTTGGCGGGACAGGGTGACACCGGGGAGCTGTTTTTT
d_call: TRBD2; j_call: TRBJ2-3; v_call: TRBV7-2; clone_size: .; cdr3_aa: CASSRERESADTQYF; cdr3_nt: TGTGCCAGCAGCCGAGAGCGGGAGTCAGCAGATACGCAGTATTTT
d_call: .; j_call: TRBJ1-1; v_call: TRBV5-4; clone_size: .; cdr3_aa: CASSPRSTEAFF; cdr3_nt: TGTGCCAGCAGCCCAAGAAGTACTGAAGCTTTCTTT
d_call: .; j_call: TRBJ1-3; v_call: TRBV7-9; clone_size: .; cdr3_aa: CSPLSQNTTIYF; cdr3_nt: TGTTCCCCACTCAGCCAGAACACGACCATATATTTT
d_call: .; j_call: TRBJ2-7; v_call: TRBV21-1; clone_size: .; cdr3_aa: CASSLDRRIYEQYF; cdr3_nt: TGTGCCAGCAGCCTCGACCGGCGAATCTACGAGCAGTACTTC
d_call: TRBD1; j_call: TRBJ1-1; v_call: TRBV5-1; clone_size: .; cdr3_aa: CASSMDRKNTEAFF; cdr3_nt: TGCGCCAGCAGCATGGACAGGAAGAACACTGAAGCTTTCTTT